These 10 T cell receptor beta chains came from one sample sequenced in a study of OX40 agonist ivuxolimab in advanced cancers. The method behind the library was the immunoSEQ multiplex PCR assay. TCRdb provides this immuneACCESS table in a form limited to in-frame rearrangements. Some clones are lacking; in checked studies, under half of them reflect an unresolved V gene, and why the rest are absent is not known. The sample data list under 75,000 clones, and approximately 91% of these were observed just once. The ten most abundant clones make up roughly 0.75% of the sample. The source material was CD4+ or CD8+ T cells sorted from blood, sampled in a trial of the OX40 agonist ivuxolimab. These receptors were collected from an adult with an advanced solid tumor such as melanoma, head and neck, liver or kidney cancer.

The chain has TRBV6-6 and TRBJ2-7; perhaps TRBD2 as D (6 bases). CDR1 and CDR2 (germline): MNHNY, SVGAGI (reference sequence). Trimming took 6 bases from V and 0 from J, leaving 15 bases between them. The CDR3 length is 15 residues. CDR3 sequence reads: CASRRDSASSYEQYF. CDR3 DNA: TGTGCCAGCAGAAGGGACTCGGCGAGCTCCTACGAGCAGTACTTC.

The V call is TRBV28, the J call TRBJ1-4; D may be TRBD1 (6 bases). In germline, CDR1 is MDHEN, CDR2 SYDVKM. This CDR3 has 12 amino acids. V lost 11 bases, J lost 2 bases, and 9 bases lay in between. CDR3 sequence (DNA): TGTGCCGCAGGGGCTACTAATGAAAAACTGTTTTTT. Its protein is CAAGATNEKLFF.

The genes are TRBV9 and TRBJ1-2, with D tentatively TRBD1 (5 bases). The CDR3 totals 17 residues. The germline V gene has CDR1 SGDLS and CDR2 YYNGEE. Trimming removed 1 base at V and 5 bases at J, with 21 bases between. The CDR3 is CASSVRATRDGVYGYTF. The CDR3 bases are TGTGCCAGCAGCGTAAGAGCTACCCGGGACGGCGTATATGGCTACACCTTC.

The V gene is TRBV30, the J gene TRBJ2-3; 7 nucleotides line up with TRBD1. V trimming: 7 bases; J trimming: 6 bases; junction bases outside the gene matches: 10. The CDR3 runs 13 residues. Germline assignment: CDR1 GTSNPN and CDR2 SVGIG (reference sequence). The CDR3 sequence: CASSQGVLDTQYF. CDR3 DNA: TGTGCCTCCTCTCAGGGGGTTTTGGATACGCAGTATTTT.

This clone was detected once. This chain uses TRBV28 with TRBJ1-2; D is undetermined. This CDR3 spans 17 amino acids. Between the trimmed V and J ends, which lost 6 bases and 2 bases, there was a span of 22 bases. Germline V gene sequence: CDR1 MDHEN, CDR2 SYDVKM. CDR3 coding DNA: TGTGCCAGCAGCCACACCTCACGGCGGCAGTGGAACTATGGCTACACCTTC. Protein sequence: CASSHTSRRQWNYGYTF.

The table lists this clone with a few counts. Other DNA variants within this sample encode the same CDR3. The rearrangement links TRBV5-5 to TRBJ1-5, with D uncertain. The CDR3 is 13 amino acids. Germline loops: CDR1 SGHKS, CDR2 YYEKEE (reference sequence). The germline V and J ends were trimmed by 1 base and 4 bases, with 6 bases remaining between them. The CDR3 region is CASSLTPNQPQHF. CDR3 nucleotide sequence: TGTGCCAGCAGCTTGACCCCGAATCAGCCCCAGCATTTT. Full variable domain (outside the CDR3, taken from reference TRBV5-5 and TRBJ1-5): DAGVTQSPTHLIKTRGQQVTLRCSPISGHKSVSWYQQVLGQGPQFIFQYYEKEERGRGNFPDRFSARQFPNYSSELNVNALLLGDSALYLCASSLTPNQPQHFGDGTRLSIL.

This clone was seen once. This rearrangement joins TRBV5-5 to TRBJ2-5; D possibly corresponds to TRBD1 (6 bases). Germline CDR1 is SGHKS and CDR2 is YYEKEE (reference sequence). Trimming left V 2 bases short and J 2 bases short, with 16 bases between. CDR3 size: 16 residues. In DNA form, the CDR3 reads TGTGCCAGCAGCTTTAGGGGGTCTGGGATACAAGAGACCCAGTACTTC. It translates to CASSFRGSGIQETQYF.

The rearrangement uses TRBV7-8 and TRBJ2-5, with TRBD2 matching 9 bases. The CDR3 consists of 16 residues. Germline V gives CDR1 SGHVS, CDR2 FQNEAQ. V lost 6 bases, J lost 1 base, and 9 bases stayed unmatched. DNA for the CDR3: TGTGCCAGCAGACTCTTTGGGCGGGGGGGCCAAGAGACCCAGTACTTC. Translating it yields CASRLFGRGGQETQYF.

This clone was counted once. Sequence at one end of the junction differs from germline and may be a read error. The rearrangement uses TRBV6-5 and TRBJ2-7, with D tentatively TRBD2 (6 bases). Germline CDR1 MNHEY, CDR2 SVGAGI. The CDR3 is 15 amino acids. CDR3 in DNA: TGTGCCAGCAGTAACTCCGGGACTGGTGCCTACGAGCAGTACTTC. Residues: CASSNSGTGAYEQYF.

The rearrangement uses TRBV5-4 and TRBJ1-4, with D unresolved. Germline lookup yields CDR1 SGHNT and CDR2 YYREEE (reference sequence). Trimming took 0 bases from V and 5 from J, leaving 8 bases between them. CDR3 length equals 14 residues. The CDR3 here is CASSLAEDNEKLFF. The CDR3 nucleotides read TGTGCCAGCAGCTTGGCAGAAGACAATGAAAAACTGTTTTTT.